The rows below give T cell receptor beta chains drawn from one sample of a study of cytomegalovirus exposure and HLA in healthy donors. Assay used: immunoSEQ multiplex PCR; TCRdb lists only in-frame clones, some missing. This sample carries under 150,000 clones, around three quarters of them seen once, and the ten largest clones take roughly 3.6%. Sequencing input: PBMCs. The receptor source for this set is a man under 40 in good health and CMV-seronegative. CDR3s include the opening cysteine and the closing phenylalanine or tryptophan. D genes are given only for firm matches. Expanded clones get a size class; other rows say once, few or many, or leave the size out.

TRBV29-1	12	-	TRBJ2-7	-	TGCAGCGTTGAAGGAGAGTTCTACGAGCAGTACTTC	CSVEGEFYEQYF
TRBV7-2	15	-	TRBJ1-1	TRBD1	TGTGCCAGCAGCTTGACGACAGGGCTGAACACTGAAGCTTTCTTT	CASSLTTGLNTEAFF
TRBV5-1	16	-	TRBJ1-3	-	TGCGCCAGCAGCCACGGACAGTTAAGCTCTGGAAACACCATATATTTT	CASSHGQLSSGNTIYF
TRBV5-1	15	-	TRBJ2-7	TRBD2	TGCGCCAGCAGCTTGAGGACTAGCGGGAGCCTCGAGCAGTACTTC	CASSLRTSGSLEQYF
TRBV18	16	few	TRBJ1-2	-	TGTGCCAGCTCACCATTAGGCTCCGACAGCGCCTATGGCTACACCTTC	CASSPLGSDSAYGYTF
TRBV9	18	-	TRBJ2-1	TRBD2	TGTGCCAGCAGCGTAGGGATCCGGGGGGGCAGCTCCTACAATGAGCAGTTCTTC	CASSVGIRGGSSYNEQFF
TRBV4-1	16	-	TRBJ2-3	TRBD2	TGCGCCAGCAGCCTGACTAGCGGGGGAAACCTAGATACGCAGTATTTT	CASSLTSGGNLDTQYF
TRBV29-1	13	few	TRBJ1-1	-	TGCAGCGTTGTGGGGGGGCCAGGGACTGAAGCTTTCTTT	CSVVGGPGTEAFF
TRBV7-3	14	-	TRBJ1-1	-	TGTGCCAGCAGCTTTGACAGCGTGAACACTGAAGCTTTCTTT	CASSFDSVNTEAFF
TRBV29-1	15	-	TRBJ2-1	TRBD1	TGCAGCGGGTCCGGGACAGGAGGCTCAGGGGATGAGCAGTTCTTC	CSGSGTGGSGDEQFF
TRBV9	14	-	TRBJ2-5	-	TGTGCCAGCAGCGTAGAGGCGACGGGAGAGACCCAGTACTTC	CASSVEATGETQYF
TRBV6-5	14	few	TRBJ2-7	-	TGTGCCAGCAAGGAAAGGGGAAGGGTCTACGAGCAGTACTTC	CASKERGRVYEQYF
TRBV7-6	17	-	TRBJ1-1	TRBD1	TGTGCCAGCAGCTTAGGTGGGACAGGGAGAGTCGGCACTGAAGCTTTCTTT	CASSLGGTGRVGTEAFF
TRBV5-5	12	-	TRBJ2-7	-	TGTGCCAGCAGCTTGCGACTGCTCGAGCAGTACTTC	CASSLRLLEQYF
TRBV5-6	13	-	TRBJ1-4	-	TGTGCCAGCAGCTTGGTTCAAAATGAAAAACTGTTTTTT	CASSLVQNEKLFF
TRBV6-1	13	-	TRBJ1-2	TRBD1	TGTGCCAGCAGAAAACAGGGGGCGCATGGCTACACCTTC	CASRKQGAHGYTF
TRBV27	13	-	TRBJ1-2	TRBD1	TGTGCCAGCAGTACGACAGGGGGTAATGGCTACACCTTC	CASSTTGGNGYTF
TRBV30	15	-	TRBJ1-5	-	TGTGCCTGGAGTACCTCGGGGGGGGCGAGTCAGCCCCAGCATTTT	CAWSTSGGASQPQHF
TRBV5-1	13	-	TRBJ1-1	-	TGCGCCAGCAGCTTGGATGGAGCCACTGAAGCTTTCTTT	CASSLDGATEAFF
TRBV27	12	-	TRBJ2-3	-	TGTGCCACCCGGCTCTTTACGGGGACGCAGTATTTT	CATRLFTGTQYF
TRBV7-9	14	-	TRBJ1-2	-	TGTGCCAGCAGCTTATCGCAGGGCTTCTATGGCTACACCTTC	CASSLSQGFYGYTF
TRBV27	14	few	TRBJ2-7	TRBD1	TGTGCCAGCAGTTCCGGGACAGGGGGCGGTGAGCAGTACTTC	CASSSGTGGGEQYF
TRBV5-1	14	-	TRBJ1-4	TRBD1	TGCGCCAGCAGCCCGGACAGGTCTAATGAAAAACTGTTTTTT	CASSPDRSNEKLFF
TRBV9	14	-	TRBJ1-2	-	TGTGCCAGCAGCGTGAGAACAGGGCCCTATGGCTACACCTTC	CASSVRTGPYGYTF
TRBV6-5	16	-	TRBJ2-7	TRBD1	TGTGCCAGCAGTTACGGACGACAGGGGGTTTCCTACGAGCAGTACTTC	CASSYGRQGVSYEQYF
TRBV5-1	14	-	TRBJ2-7	TRBD1	TGCGCCAGCAGCGAGGGACAGGGGAGCTACGAGCAGTACTTC	CASSEGQGSYEQYF
TRBV5-4	13	-	TRBJ1-1	-	TGTGCCAGCAGCTTGATCGGGGACACTGAAGCTTTCTTT	CASSLIGDTEAFF
TRBV19	14	-	TRBJ2-5	-	TGTGCCAGTAGTAAGCAGGGGATACAAGAGACCCAGTACTTC	CASSKQGIQETQYF
TRBV28	17	-	TRBJ1-5	-	TGTGCCAGCAGTTTCCAGGGTAGGCAATATAGCAATCAGCCCCAGCATTTT	CASSFQGRQYSNQPQHF
TRBV7-6	15	-	TRBJ2-7	TRBD1	TGTGCCAGCAGCCCACCCGGGACAGAAGTCTACGAGCAGTACTTC	CASSPPGTEVYEQYF
TRBV27	13	-	TRBJ2-7	TRBD2	TGTGCCACCTGGACTAGCGGGAGCGTCGAGCAGTACTTC	CATWTSGSVEQYF
TRBV7-2	17	few	TRBJ1-4	TRBD1	TGTGCCAGCAGCCCCACAGGGGCAGCGCTGATAATGGGCGAACTGTTTTTT	CASSPTGAALIMGELFF
TRBV6-1	14	few	TRBJ2-2	-	TGTGCCAGCAGTGCCGGGACATCCACCGGGGAGCTGTTTTTT	CASSAGTSTGELFF
TRBV27	16	-	TRBJ1-5	TRBD1	TGTGCCAGCAGCACCGGGACAGGGGGTGGGGGTCAGCCCCAGCATTTT	CASSTGTGGGGQPQHF
TRBV6-6	14	-	TRBJ1-2	TRBD1	TGTGCCAGCAGTTCCACAAGGACAGGGGTGGGCTACACCTTC	CASSSTRTGVGYTF
TRBV5-4	16	-	TRBJ2-2	-	TGTGCCAGCAGCGCAGTCCAGGGGCTTTCGACCGGGGAGCTGTTTTTT	CASSAVQGLSTGELFF
TRBV5-1	12	few	TRBJ2-7	-	TGCGCCAGCAGCTTCGGAGCGGGCGAGCAGTACTTC	CASSFGAGEQYF
TRBV19	12	few	TRBJ2-3	TRBD2	TGTGCCAGTGGGAGGGGCACAGATACGCAGTATTTT	CASGRGTDTQYF
TRBV9	15	-	TRBJ2-7	-	TGTGCCAGCAGCGTACAAGCGGAGCACACCTACGAGCAGTACTTC	CASSVQAEHTYEQYF
TRBV5-6	13	once	TRBJ1-5	TRBD1	TGTGCCAGCAGCTTGAGGGGGGACAGGCCCCAGCATTTT	CASSLRGDRPQHF
TRBV4-2	16	-	TRBJ2-1	TRBD2	TGTGCCAGCAGCCAGGGGGGACTAGCGGGAGGTGTTGAGCAGTTCTTC	CASSQGGLAGGVEQFF
TRBV28	12	-	TRBJ1-2	-	TGTGCCAGCAGGGCAGGGGACTATGGCTACACCTTC	CASRAGDYGYTF
TRBV5-1	14	-	TRBJ1-2	TRBD1	TGCGCCAGCAGCCCGGACAGGCTTTCCTATGGCTACACCTTC	CASSPDRLSYGYTF
TRBV19	14	-	TRBJ2-7	TRBD1	TGTGCCAGTAGTATCGGGACAGGGGACTACGAGCAGTACTTC	CASSIGTGDYEQYF
TRBV29-1	12	-	TRBJ2-2	-	TGCAGCGACCAACAGGGTACGGGGGAGCTGTTTTTT	CSDQQGTGELFF
TRBV6-1	16	once	TRBJ1-3	TRBD1	TGTGCCAGCAGTGATCGGGACAGGGCGATGAGAAACACCATATATTTT	CASSDRDRAMRNTIYF
TRBV25-1	16	-	TRBJ1-2	-	TGTGCCAGCAGTGCCCTTGGGACACAGTATAACTATGGCTACACCTTC	CASSALGTQYNYGYTF
TRBV30	18	once	TRBJ1-5	TRBD1	TGTGCCTGGATCATTAGGGACAGGGAAGGTACAAGCAATCAGCCCCAGCATTTT	CAWIIRDREGTSNQPQHF
TRBV10-3	16	few	TRBJ1-1	TRBD1	TGTGCCATCAGTGAGTCGGGGACAGGGTCTTTTACTGAAGCTTTCTTT	CAISESGTGSFTEAFF
TRBV19	14	-	TRBJ1-2	-	TGTGCCAGTAGTATCTTTGGAGACAGCTATGGCTACACCTTC	CASSIFGDSYGYTF